A single sample is the source of the 19 T cell receptor beta chains below, sequenced in a study of blood T cell repertoires in COVID-19. Clones were sequenced by immunoSEQ multiplex PCR, and TCRdb holds only the in-frame ones, with some missing. Among roughly 110,000 clones listed, roughly 83% were seen once. Sequenced sample: peripheral blood. The receptors shown here come from a human donor in a cohort sampled during active COVID-19.

This chain joins TRBV6-1 and TRBJ1-5; D gene uncertain. Trimming took 2 bases from V and 11 from J, leaving 16 bases between them. CDR3 size: 14 residues. CDR1 and CDR2 from the germline V gene are MNHNS and SASEGT. CDR3 in amino acids: CASSELQTIHAQHF. DNA of the CDR3: TGTGCCAGCAGTGAATTACAAACCATTCACGCCCAGCATTTT.

The chain carries TRBV6-6 and TRBJ2-1; TRBD1 matches 8 bases. The trim removed 7 bases at V and 6 bases at J, leaving 5 bases unmatched. CDR3 length: 13 amino acids. Germline loops: CDR1 MNHNY, CDR2 SVGAGI (reference sequence). The CDR3 bases are TGTGCCAGCACCAAAACAGGGGGCAATGAGCAGTTCTTC. It encodes CASTKTGGNEQFF.

This clone was seen a single time. The chain links TRBV3-1 (or the pseudogene TRBV3-2) to TRBJ1-3; D unclear. V lost 0 bases and J lost 4, with 7 bases in between. CDR3 length: 14 residues. The germline gives CDR1 LGHDT, CDR2 YNNKEL (reference sequence). The chain's CDR3 is CASSQEVRGNTIYF. The CDR3 nucleotides read TGTGCCAGCAGCCAAGAGGTCCGGGGAAACACCATATATTTT.

The chain couples TRBV10-3 to TRBJ1-5; TRBD1 matches at 9 bases. The CDR3 extends over 14 amino acids. V shed 10 bases and J 1 base; nucleotides not matched to a gene: 5. Germline V gene lookup returns CDR1 ENHRY and CDR2 SYGVKD. The CDR3: CATSTGGSNQPQHF. The CDR3, as DNA: TGTGCCACTTCGACAGGGGGAAGCAATCAGCCCCAGCATTTT.

The gene calls are TRBV4-1 and TRBJ1-1, with D hard to call. This CDR3 region has 14 residues. The germline V gene has CDR1 MGHRA and CDR2 YSYEKL. Between the trimmed V and J ends, which lost 0 bases and 1 base, there was a span of 6 bases. The CDR3 sequence: CASSQDRWNTEAFF. CDR3 bases: TGCGCCAGCAGCCAAGACAGGTGGAACACTGAAGCTTTCTTT.

This sequence joins TRBV19 and TRBJ1-1; 7 bases line up with TRBD1. This CDR3 is built from 15 residues. V was pared by 5 bases and J by 5 bases, with 11 bases of the junction left unmatched. From germline, CDR1 is LNHDA and CDR2 SQIVND (reference sequence). Written as DNA, the CDR3 is TGTGCCAGTAGTCCCTTTTTGACAGGGAGGACTGAAGCTTTCTTT. Translating gives CASSPFLTGRTEAFF.

This chain connects TRBV24-1 to TRBJ2-3, with 10 bases lining up with TRBD2. In germline, CDR1 is KGHDR, CDR2 SFDVKD. Unmatched junction bases numbered 7, after V lost 4 bases and J lost 4 bases. The CDR3 loop spans 16 amino acids. The CDR3 sequence is CATSDLAGAGADTQYF. The CDR3 DNA sequence: TGTGCCACCAGTGACCTAGCGGGAGCTGGGGCAGATACGCAGTATTTT.

This rearrangement joins TRBV3-1 (or the pseudogene TRBV3-2) to TRBJ1-4; unclear D gene. Trimming cost V 7 bases and J 3 bases, with 6 bases left between them. This CDR3 spans 12 amino acids. Germline loops: CDR1 LGHDT, CDR2 YNNKEL (reference sequence). The CDR3 DNA sequence: TGTGCCAGCACCGGTCCTAATGAAAAACTGTTTTTT. As protein: CASTGPNEKLFF.

The chain combines TRBV5-6 with TRBJ1-1, with unresolved D. V was trimmed by 1 base and J by 0 bases, leaving 7 bases between them. Germline V gene sequence: CDR1 SGHDT, CDR2 YYEEEE. The CDR3 contains 14 residues. This CDR3 reads CASSLQDMNTEAFF. The DNA of the CDR3 is TGTGCCAGCAGCTTGCAGGATATGAACACTGAAGCTTTCTTT.

The chain employs TRBV5-1 and TRBJ2-7; TRBD1 agrees at 11 bases. This CDR3 comprises 14 residues. Germline values: CDR1 SGHRS, CDR2 YFSETQ. J lost 5 bases, V lost 4 bases, and 5 bases had no gene match. The CDR3 loop reads CASSNGQGANEQYF. For the CDR3, the DNA is TGCGCCAGCAGCAACGGACAGGGGGCAAACGAGCAGTACTTC.

The chain combines TRBV19 with TRBJ1-1, with D maybe TRBD1 (6 bases). The ends were cut back, 7 bases at V and 11 bases at J, with 29 bases in the middle. CDR3 size: 16 residues. CDR1 and CDR2 from the germline V gene are LNHDA and SQIVND (reference sequence). The CDR3 bases are TGTGCCAGTAATGGGACACCCAAAGGGCTCGAAAGAGGCGCTTTCTTT. This codes for CASNGTPKGLERGAFF. The entire variable domain, with the rest obtained from reference TRBV19 and TRBJ1-1, is as follows: DGGITQSPKYLFRKEGQNVTLSCEQNLNHDAMYWYRQDPGQGLRLIYYSQIVNDFQKGDIAEGYSVSREKKESFPLTVTSAQKNPTAFYLCASNGTPKGLERGAFFGQGTRLTVV.

The chain is built from TRBV4-2 and TRBJ1-4; 8 bases map to TRBD1. The germline V gene encodes CDR1 LGHNA and CDR2 YNFKEQ. After removal of 4 bases from V and 4 bases from J, the junction contained 14 bases not matched to a gene. CDR3 length: 18 residues. In DNA, the CDR3 is TGTGCCAGCAGCCTTGGGGGGGCAGGGGGCGTCGGTAATGAAAAACTGTTTTTT. The encoded protein is CASSLGGAGGVGNEKLFF.

The rearrangement links TRBV28 to TRBJ1-3, with TRBD1 as a possible D gene (5 bases). The germline V gene encodes CDR1 MDHEN and CDR2 SYDVKM. This CDR3 has 13 residues. V was cut by 6 bases and J by 1 base, with 7 bases left in between. CDR3 protein: CASRPGSGNTIYF. CDR3 nucleotide sequence: TGTGCCAGCAGACCAGGGTCTGGAAACACCATATATTTT.

V is TRBV5-4 and J is TRBJ2-2, with 8 bases fitting TRBD1. CDR3 length: 18 amino acids. The germline V gene has CDR1 SGHNT and CDR2 YYREEE (reference sequence). V shed 4 bases and J 3 bases; nucleotides not matched to a gene: 14. For the CDR3, the DNA is TGTGCCAGCAGCCCGCCGCAGGGGGCGGGTCCGGACACCGGGGAGCTGTTTTTT. This gives the protein CASSPPQGAGPDTGELFF.

This clone was found a few times. The chain links TRBV4-3 to TRBJ1-1; D gene unclear. Germline CDR1 reads LGHNA; CDR2 reads YSLEER. V was pared by 5 bases and J by 7 bases, with 14 bases between. This CDR3 is 13 amino acids long. The CDR3 DNA sequence: TGCGCCAGCAGCGCGGGCCGAGCCTTTGAAGCTTTCTTT. This encodes CASSAGRAFEAFF.

The chain couples TRBV4-2 to TRBJ1-2; 8 nucleotides line up with TRBD1. The CDR3 covers 15 residues. CDR1 and CDR2 (germline): LGHNA, YNFKEQ. V gave up 3 bases and J gave up 4 bases; unmatched junction bases: 7. In nucleotides, the CDR3 is TGTGCCAGCAGCCAGGTACAGGGGGAGTCCTATGGCTACACCTTC. Encoded protein: CASSQVQGESYGYTF.

The CDR3 sequence is CASSRGQWITEAFF. The CDR3 bases are TGTGCCAGCAGCCGGGGACAGTGGATCACTGAAGCTTTCTTT. The chain carries TRBV5-5 and TRBJ1-1; 7 bases fit TRBD1. Germline CDR1 is SGHKS and CDR2 is YYEKEE (reference sequence). The CDR3 covers 14 residues. J lost 4 bases, V lost 4 bases, and 7 bases had no gene match.

The rearrangement uses TRBV25-1 and TRBJ2-6; no clear D gene. The V end lost 5 bases, the J end lost 1 base, and 6 bases lay between the germline ends. Germline assignment: CDR1 MGHDK and CDR2 SYGVNS. The CDR3 runs 14 residues. CDR3 coding DNA: TGTGCCAGCAGTATTAGTTCTGGGGCCAACGTCCTGACTTTC. It specifies CASSISSGANVLTF.

The V call is TRBV4-2, the J call TRBJ2-3; D ambiguous. V was clipped by 1 base and J by 0 bases, with 8 bases between them. Germline loops: CDR1 LGHNA, CDR2 YNFKEQ. This CDR3 has 15 amino acids. CDR3 nucleotides: TGTGCCAGCAGCCAAGTTTTTACTAGCACAGATACGCAGTATTTT. This gives the protein CASSQVFTSTDTQYF.